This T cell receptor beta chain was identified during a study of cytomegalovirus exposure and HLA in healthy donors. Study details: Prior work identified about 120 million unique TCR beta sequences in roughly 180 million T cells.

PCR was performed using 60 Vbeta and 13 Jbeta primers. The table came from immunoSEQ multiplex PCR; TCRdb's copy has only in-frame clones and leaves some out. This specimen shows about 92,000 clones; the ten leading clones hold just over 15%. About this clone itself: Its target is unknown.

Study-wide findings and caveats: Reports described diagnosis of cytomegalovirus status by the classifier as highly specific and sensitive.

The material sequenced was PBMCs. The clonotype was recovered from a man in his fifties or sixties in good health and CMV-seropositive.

The CDR3 DNA follows: TGTGCCAGCAGCTTATTCCGGGGGGTAGCGGGAATCAATGAGCAGTTCTTC. Encoded protein: CASSLFRGVAGINEQFF. The chain couples TRBV11-3 to TRBJ2-1; 8 bases align to TRBD2. The CDR3 extends over 17 amino acids. In germline, CDR1 is SGHNT, CDR2 YENEEA. J lost 6 bases, V lost 2 bases, and 12 bases had no gene match.